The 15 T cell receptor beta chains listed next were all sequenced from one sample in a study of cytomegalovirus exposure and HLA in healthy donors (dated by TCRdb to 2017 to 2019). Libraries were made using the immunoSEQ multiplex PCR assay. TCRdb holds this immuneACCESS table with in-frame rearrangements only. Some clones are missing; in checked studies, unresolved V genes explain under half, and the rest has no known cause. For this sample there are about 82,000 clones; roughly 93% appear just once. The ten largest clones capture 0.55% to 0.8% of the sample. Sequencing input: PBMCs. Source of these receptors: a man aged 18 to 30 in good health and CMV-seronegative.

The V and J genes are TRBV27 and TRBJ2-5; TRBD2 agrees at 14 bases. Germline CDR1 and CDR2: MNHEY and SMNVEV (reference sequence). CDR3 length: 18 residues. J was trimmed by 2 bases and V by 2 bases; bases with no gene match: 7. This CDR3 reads CASSLRTSGRPYQETQYF. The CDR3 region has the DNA TGTGCCAGCAGTTTAAGGACTAGCGGGAGGCCCTATCAAGAGACCCAGTACTTC.

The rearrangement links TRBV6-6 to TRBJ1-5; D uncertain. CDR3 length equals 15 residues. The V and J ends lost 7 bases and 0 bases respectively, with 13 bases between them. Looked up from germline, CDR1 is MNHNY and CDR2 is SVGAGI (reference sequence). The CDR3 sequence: CASKLGPDSNQPQHF. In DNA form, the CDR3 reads TGTGCCAGCAAGCTGGGCCCCGATAGCAATCAGCCCCAGCATTTT.

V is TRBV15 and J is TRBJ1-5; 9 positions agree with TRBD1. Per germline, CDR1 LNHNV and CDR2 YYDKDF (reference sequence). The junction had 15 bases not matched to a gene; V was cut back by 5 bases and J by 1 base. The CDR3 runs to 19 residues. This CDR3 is CATSLRDRVFLRSNQPQHF. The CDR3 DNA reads TGTGCCACCAGCCTCCGGGACAGGGTTTTTCTAAGAAGCAATCAGCCCCAGCATTTT.

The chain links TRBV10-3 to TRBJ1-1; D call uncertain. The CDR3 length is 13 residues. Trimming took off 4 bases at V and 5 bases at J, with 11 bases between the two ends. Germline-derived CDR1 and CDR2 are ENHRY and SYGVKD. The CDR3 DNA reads TGTGCCATCAGTGGACACCTGATAACTGAAGCTTTCTTT. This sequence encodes CAISGHLITEAFF.

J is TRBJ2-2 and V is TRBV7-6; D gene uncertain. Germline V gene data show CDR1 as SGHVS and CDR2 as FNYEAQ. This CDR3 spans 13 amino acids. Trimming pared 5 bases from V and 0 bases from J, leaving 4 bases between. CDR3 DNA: TGTGCCAGCAGCCGTCCGAACACCGGGGAGCTGTTTTTT. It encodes CASSRPNTGELFF.

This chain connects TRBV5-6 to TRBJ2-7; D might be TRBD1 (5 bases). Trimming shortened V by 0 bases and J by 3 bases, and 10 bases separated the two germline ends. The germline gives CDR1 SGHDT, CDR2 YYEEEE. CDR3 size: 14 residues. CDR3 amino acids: CASSLAWGGYEQYF. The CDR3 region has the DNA TGTGCCAGCAGCTTGGCGTGGGGCGGCTACGAGCAGTACTTC.

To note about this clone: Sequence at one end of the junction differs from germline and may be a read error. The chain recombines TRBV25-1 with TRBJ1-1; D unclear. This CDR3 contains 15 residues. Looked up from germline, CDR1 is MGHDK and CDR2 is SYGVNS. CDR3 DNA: TGTGCCAGCAGGGAATACAGCGGGAGGTACACTGAAGCTTTCTTT. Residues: CASREYSGRYTEAFF.

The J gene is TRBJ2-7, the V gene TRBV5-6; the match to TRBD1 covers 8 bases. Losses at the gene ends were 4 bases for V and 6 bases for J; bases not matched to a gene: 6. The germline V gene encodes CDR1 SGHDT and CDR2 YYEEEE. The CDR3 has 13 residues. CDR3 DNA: TGTGCCAGCAGCCAGGACAGGGCCGGCGAGCAGTACTTC. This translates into CASSQDRAGEQYF.

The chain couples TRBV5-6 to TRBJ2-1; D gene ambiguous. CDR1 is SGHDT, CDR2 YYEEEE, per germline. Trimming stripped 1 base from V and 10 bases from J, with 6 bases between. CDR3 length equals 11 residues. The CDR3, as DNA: TGTGCCAGCAGCTTGTCCGAGGAGCAGTTCTTC. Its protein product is CASSLSEEQFF.

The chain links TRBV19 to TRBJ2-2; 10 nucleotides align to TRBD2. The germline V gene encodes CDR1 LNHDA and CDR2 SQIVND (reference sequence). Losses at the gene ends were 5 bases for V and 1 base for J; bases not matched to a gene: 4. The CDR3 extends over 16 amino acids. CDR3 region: CASSPWTSGNTGELFF. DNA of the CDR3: TGTGCCAGTAGTCCCTGGACTAGCGGGAACACCGGGGAGCTGTTTTTT.

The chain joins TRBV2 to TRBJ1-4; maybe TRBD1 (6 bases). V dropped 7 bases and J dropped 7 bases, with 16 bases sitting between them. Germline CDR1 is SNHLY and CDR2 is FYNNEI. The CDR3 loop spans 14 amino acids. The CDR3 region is CASTERGAGEKLFF. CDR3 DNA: TGTGCCAGCACTGAGCGGGGGGCTGGTGAAAAACTGTTTTTT.

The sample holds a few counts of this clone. CDR3 region: CASSMPTSYTQYF. The CDR3 DNA reads TGTGCCAGTAGTATGCCGACTTCGTATACGCAGTATTTT. The rearrangement joins TRBV19 to TRBJ2-3; D gene uncertain. V dropped 3 bases and J dropped 7 bases, with 11 bases sitting between them. The CDR3 length is 13 residues. Germline V gene data show CDR1 as LNHDA and CDR2 as SQIVND (reference sequence).

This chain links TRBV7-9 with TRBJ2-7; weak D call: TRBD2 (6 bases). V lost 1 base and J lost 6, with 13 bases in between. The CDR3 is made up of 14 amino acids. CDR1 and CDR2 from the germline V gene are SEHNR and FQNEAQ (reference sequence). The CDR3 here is CASSLGQLGGEQYF. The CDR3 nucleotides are TGTGCCAGCAGCTTAGGGCAGCTGGGAGGCGAGCAGTACTTC.

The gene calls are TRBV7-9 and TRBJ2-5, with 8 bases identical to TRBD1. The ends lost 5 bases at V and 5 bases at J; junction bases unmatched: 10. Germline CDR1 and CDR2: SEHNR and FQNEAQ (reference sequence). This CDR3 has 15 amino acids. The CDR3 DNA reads TGTGCCAGCAGCCCCGGACAGGGTCTCAGGGAGACCCAGTACTTC. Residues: CASSPGQGLRETQYF.

The CDR3 DNA reads TGTGCCAGCAGCGCCAAGGGAGTGGTTCCCGGGGAGCTGTTTTTT. Translation gives CASSAKGVVPGELFF. The chain couples TRBV7-9 to TRBJ2-2, with D perhaps TRBD2 (5 bases). Trimming stripped 5 bases from V and 6 bases from J, with 16 bases between. Germline V gene lookup returns CDR1 SEHNR and CDR2 FQNEAQ (reference sequence). This CDR3 has 15 amino acids.